The sequence of this TCR beta chain was determined in a study of shared clonotypes between healthy human individuals. It was at deep level that the assay was run. Measured with immunoSEQ multiplex PCR; TCRdb has only the in-frame clones, and not every one. This table has about 2.4 million clones, approximately 93% appearing once. The V end was cut by 3 bases, the J end by 5 bases, with 20 bases between. This CDR3 has 17 residues. Germline V gives CDR1 MNHEY, CDR2 SMNVEV (reference sequence). The clonotype was recovered from a man aged 18-30 years in good health. Some clones in this sample may be carry-over from other donors' samples. This sequence joins TRBV27 and TRBJ2-1; D gene uncertain. Sequences were obtained from naive CD4+ T cells from PBMCs. Subset described: CD45RA+ positively selected. The CDR3 spells CASSLTPGPPANNEQFF. CDR3 coding DNA: TGTGCCAGCAGTTTGACCCCCGGGCCCCCAGCGAACAATGAGCAGTTCTTC.